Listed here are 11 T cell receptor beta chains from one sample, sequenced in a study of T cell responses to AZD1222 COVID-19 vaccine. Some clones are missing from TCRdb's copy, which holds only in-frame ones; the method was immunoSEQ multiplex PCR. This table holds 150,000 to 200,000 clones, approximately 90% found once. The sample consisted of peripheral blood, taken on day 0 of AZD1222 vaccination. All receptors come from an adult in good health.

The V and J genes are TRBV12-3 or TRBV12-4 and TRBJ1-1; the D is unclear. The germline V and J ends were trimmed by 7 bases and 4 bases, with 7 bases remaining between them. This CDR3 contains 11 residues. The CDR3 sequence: CASTQRTEAFF. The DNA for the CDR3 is TGTGCCAGCACCCAACGCACTGAAGCTTTCTTT.

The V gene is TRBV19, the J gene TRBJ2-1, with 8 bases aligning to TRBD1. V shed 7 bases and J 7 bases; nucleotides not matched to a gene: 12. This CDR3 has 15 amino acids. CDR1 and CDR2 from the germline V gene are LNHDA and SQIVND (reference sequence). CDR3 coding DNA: TGTGCCAGTAACTCGGACAGGGACGGGATTAATGAGCAGTTCTTC. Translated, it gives CASNSDRDGINEQFF.

The chain's CDR3 is CASRGDHNYNEQFF. The CDR3 DNA follows: TGTGCCAGCAGGGGGGATCACAACTACAATGAGCAGTTCTTC. V is TRBV25-1 and J is TRBJ2-1; possibly TRBD1 or TRBD2 for D (5 bases each). CDR3 size: 14 residues. V was cut by 6 bases and J by 3 bases, with 12 bases left in between. Germline assignment: CDR1 MGHDK and CDR2 SYGVNS.

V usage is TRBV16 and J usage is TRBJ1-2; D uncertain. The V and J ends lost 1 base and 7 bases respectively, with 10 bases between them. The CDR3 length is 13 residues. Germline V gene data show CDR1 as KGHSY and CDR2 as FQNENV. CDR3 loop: CASSQFRGRGYTF. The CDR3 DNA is TGTGCCAGCAGCCAATTTCGGGGTCGTGGCTACACCTTC. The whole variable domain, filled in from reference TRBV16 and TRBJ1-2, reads GEEVAQTPKHLVRGEGQKAKLYCAPIKGHSYVFWYQQVLKNEFKFLISFQNENVFDETGMPKERFSAKCLPNSPCSLEIQATKLEDSAVYFCASSQFRGRGYTFGSGTRLTVV.

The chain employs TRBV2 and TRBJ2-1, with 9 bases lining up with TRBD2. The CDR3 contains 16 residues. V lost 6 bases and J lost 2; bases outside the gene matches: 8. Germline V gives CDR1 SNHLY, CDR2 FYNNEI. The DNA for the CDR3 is TGTGCCAGCAGCGACCGACTAGCGGCAGCCTACAATGAGCAGTTCTTC. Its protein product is CASSDRLAAAYNEQFF.

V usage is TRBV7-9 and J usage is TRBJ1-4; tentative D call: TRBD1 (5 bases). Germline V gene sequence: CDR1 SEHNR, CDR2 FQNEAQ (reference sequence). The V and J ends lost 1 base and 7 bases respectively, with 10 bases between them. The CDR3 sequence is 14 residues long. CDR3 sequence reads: CASSLEQGTEKLFF. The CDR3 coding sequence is TGTGCCAGCAGCTTAGAGCAGGGCACTGAAAAACTGTTTTTT. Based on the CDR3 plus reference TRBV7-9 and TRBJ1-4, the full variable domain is DTGVSQNPRHKITKRGQNVTFRCDPISEHNRLYWYRQTLGQGPEFLTYFQNEAQLEKSRLLSDRFSAERPKGSFSTLEIQRTEQGDSAMYLCASSLEQGTEKLFFGSGTQLSVL.

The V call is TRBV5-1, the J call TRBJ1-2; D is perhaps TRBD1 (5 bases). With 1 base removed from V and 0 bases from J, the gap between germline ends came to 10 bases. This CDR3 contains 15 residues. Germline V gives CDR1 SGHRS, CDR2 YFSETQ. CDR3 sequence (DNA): TGCGCCAGCAGCTTGCTCCAGGGTGCTAACTATGGCTACACCTTC. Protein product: CASSLLQGANYGYTF.

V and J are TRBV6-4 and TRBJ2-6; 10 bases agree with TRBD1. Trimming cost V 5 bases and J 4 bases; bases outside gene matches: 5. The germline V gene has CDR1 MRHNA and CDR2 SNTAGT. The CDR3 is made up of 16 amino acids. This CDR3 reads CASSRTGGAGANVLTF. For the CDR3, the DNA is TGTGCCAGCAGTCGGACAGGGGGGGCAGGGGCCAACGTCCTGACTTTC.

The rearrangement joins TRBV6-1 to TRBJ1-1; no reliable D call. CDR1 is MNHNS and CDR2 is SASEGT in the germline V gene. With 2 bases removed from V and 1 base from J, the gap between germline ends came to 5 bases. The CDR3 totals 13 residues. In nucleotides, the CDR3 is TGTGCCAGCAGTGAACTCCGGAACACTGAAGCTTTCTTT. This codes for CASSELRNTEAFF.

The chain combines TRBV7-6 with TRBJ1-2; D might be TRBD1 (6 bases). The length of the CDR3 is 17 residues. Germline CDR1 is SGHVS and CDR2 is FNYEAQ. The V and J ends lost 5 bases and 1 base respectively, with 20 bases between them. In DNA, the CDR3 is TGTGCCAGCAGCCCCCCGGGGGCAGGGCAGCTTAACTATGGCTACACCTTC. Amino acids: CASSPPGAGQLNYGYTF.

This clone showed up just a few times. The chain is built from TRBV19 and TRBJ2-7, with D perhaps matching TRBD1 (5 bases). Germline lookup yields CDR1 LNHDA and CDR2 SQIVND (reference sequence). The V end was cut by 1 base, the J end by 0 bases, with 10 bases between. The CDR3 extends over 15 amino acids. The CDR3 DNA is TGTGCCAGTAGTATAGTTAGGGGCATCTCCTACGAGCAGTACTTC. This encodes CASSIVRGISYEQYF.